This T cell receptor beta chain was identified in a study of blood T cell repertoires in COVID-19 (dated by TCRdb to 2020 to 2021). Study-level background: The collaborator samples originated in the United States, Italy and Spain and spanned the acute and convalescent phases of COVID-19. The prospective study material was composed of cDNA or gDNA derived from T cells, B-cell-depleted T cells, or PBMCs. The dataset comprised deeply sampled blood TCRbeta repertoires from subjects exposed to, actively infected with, or recovered from COVID-19. A freely available public database, intended as a resource for researchers studying the immune response to SARS-CoV-2, is where the repertoires were released. Samples came from the ongoing ImmuneRACE study (first 160 participants) plus 1,254 subjects from 6 global collaborators. A de-identified subject ID, COVID-19 status, age in years and sex were almost always included in the sample metadata. Where available, HLA class I and class II types were obtained from metadata supplied by the sample provider rather than from assay-based typing.

TCRbeta CDR3 regions were amplified from genomic DNA using the immunoSEQ Assay, a bias-controlled multiplex PCR. Turning to the authors' computational methods: The number of nucleated cells in each sample was estimated from the amplification of reference gene primers within the assay. To quantify the absolute abundance of each unique TCRbeta CDR3 rearrangement, sequence reads were collapsed and filtered. For each sample, productive Simpson clonality was calculated as the square root of Simpson's diversity index over productive rearrangements. Held by TCRdb, this immuneACCESS table contains in-frame sequences only and omits some clones. Under half of the omission traces to an unresolved V gene where checked; the cause of the rest is unknown. V and J calls and clone size come straight from that table; D and trimming were deduced from the DNA. The sample table shows 150,000 or so clones, and just under 85% are seen once. The top ten hold around 3% of the sample.

V loses 5 bases of germline sequence and J loses 7 bases, and the interval between the two ends is 17 bases. From its cysteine to its phenylalanine, the CDR3 spans 15 amino acids. Only the CDR3 region is kept as DNA, spanning 45 bases read in frame from base 1. CDR1 and CDR2, looked up from the germline V gene, are SNHLY and FYNNEI. Broad study findings and their caveats: Clinical and demographic metadata were provided uncurated, with the amount varying by source and participant.

Whole blood was collected in K2EDTA tubes by collaborating institutions according to the institutions' own protocols. For TCRbeta analysis, collaborators shipped samples in one of three forms: frozen whole blood, isolated PBMCs, or DNA extracted from either of those sample types. On this clone itself: The antigen it binds to is not known. No per-base quality is available; no much larger clone lies one base away.

The V gene is TRBV2 and the J gene is TRBJ1-4, with TRBD1 as a weak D call on 6 bases. What was sequenced was peripheral blood. This sequence originates from a woman over 75 with acute or convalescent COVID-19. The encoded CDR3 is CASSPARRGGEKLFF. The nucleotides are TGTGCCAGCAGTCCCGCGAGGAGGGGGGGTGAAAAACTGTTTTTT. Extended through the reference TRBV2 and TRBJ1-4 proteins, this CDR3 yields the full variable domain: EPEVTQTPSHQVTQMGQEVILRCVPISNHLYFYWYRQILGQKVEFLVSFYNNEISEKSEIFDDQFSVERPDGSNFTLKIRSTKLEDSAMYFCASSPARRGGEKLFFGSGTQLSVL.